The clone carrying this T cell receptor (beta chain) has a handful of counts. Alpha and beta constant-region primers primed reverse transcription of approximately 500 ng RNA. Using multiplexing indices, alpha and beta chain libraries were generated apart by chain-specific third strand synthesis. Each CDR3 protein gets one entry after TCRdb re-called the 5' RACE reads with MiXCR. This sample yields about 8,600 distinct CDR3 sequences, of which 8.4% are seen a single time; around 10% belongs to the top ten. Trimming removed 7 bases at V and 4 bases at J, with 10 bases between. Germline V CDR1 and CDR2: MGHDK, SYGVNS. This CDR3 spans 12 amino acids. Roughly three months, about 14 weeks, into antiretroviral therapy, follow-up blood was collected. No cell fractionation was done, so the repertoire covers all unsorted peripheral blood T cells. Peripheral blood, roughly 2.5 ml, was drawn for RNA extraction.

These data belong to a study of HIV-infected patients and healthy controls. This TCR was sampled from an adult with HIV infection. The chain employs TRBV25-1 and TRBJ2-5, with TRBD1 as a possible D gene (5 bases). The sequences come from blood, collected during antiretroviral therapy. CDR3 nucleotides: TGTGCCAGCAAGGCAGGGATAGAGACCCAGTACTTC. It specifies CASKAGIETQYF.